This paragraph reports one TCR beta chain. The antigen is not known. This sample is part of a study of somatic mutations in cytotoxic T cells in rheumatoid arthritis. CDR1 is SNHLY, CDR2 FYNNEI, per germline. This CDR3 is built from 17 residues. The trim removed 6 bases at V and 8 bases at J, leaving 16 bases unmatched. Measured with immunoSEQ multiplex PCR; TCRdb has only the in-frame clones, and not every one. Among roughly 6,400 clones, roughly 76% were seen once, and the ten largest hold around 36%. Both CD4+ and CD8+ cells were separated through positive magnetic bead selection, and their purity was verified using flow cytometry. The study, taken as a whole, reports: No significant CD8+ T-cell clonality difference was found between rheumatoid arthritis patients and age-matched controls.

This receptor was taken from a woman aged 45-59 years in good health. Sample: CD8+ T cells sorted from blood. The genes are TRBV2 and TRBJ1-4; 9 positions match TRBD1. The CDR3 region is CASSAGTGLKVAEKLFF. The CDR3 coding sequence is TGTGCCAGCAGCGCCGGGACAGGGCTTAAGGTCGCGGAAAAACTGTTTTTT.